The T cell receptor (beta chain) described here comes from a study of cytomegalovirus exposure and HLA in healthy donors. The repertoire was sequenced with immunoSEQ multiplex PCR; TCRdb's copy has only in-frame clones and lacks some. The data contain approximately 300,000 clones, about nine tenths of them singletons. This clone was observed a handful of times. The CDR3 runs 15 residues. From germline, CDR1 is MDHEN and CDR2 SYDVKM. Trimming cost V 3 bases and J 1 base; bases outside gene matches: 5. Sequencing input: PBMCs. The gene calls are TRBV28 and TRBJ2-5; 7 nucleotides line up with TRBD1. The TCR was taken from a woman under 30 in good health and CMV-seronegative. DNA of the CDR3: TGTGCCAGCAGTTTTAAGGGGGCCTTCCAAGAGACCCAGTACTTC. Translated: CASSFKGAFQETQYF.